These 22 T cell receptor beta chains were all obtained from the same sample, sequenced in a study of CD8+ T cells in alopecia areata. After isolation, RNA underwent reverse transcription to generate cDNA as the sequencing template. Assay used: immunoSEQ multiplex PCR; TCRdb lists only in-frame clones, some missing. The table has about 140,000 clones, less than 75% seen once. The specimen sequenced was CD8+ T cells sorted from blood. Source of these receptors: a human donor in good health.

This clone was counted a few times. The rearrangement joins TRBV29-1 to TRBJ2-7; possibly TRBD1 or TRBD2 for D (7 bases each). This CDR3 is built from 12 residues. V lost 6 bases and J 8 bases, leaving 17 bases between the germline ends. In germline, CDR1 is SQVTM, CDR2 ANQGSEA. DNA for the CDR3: TGCAGCGTCCAAGGGGGGGACAGACAGCAGTACTTC. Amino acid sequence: CSVQGGDRQQYF.

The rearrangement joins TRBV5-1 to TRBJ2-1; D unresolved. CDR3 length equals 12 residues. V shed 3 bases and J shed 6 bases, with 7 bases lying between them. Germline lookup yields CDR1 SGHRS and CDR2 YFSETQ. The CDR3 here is CASSSETNEQFF. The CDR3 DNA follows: TGCGCCAGCAGCTCAGAAACCAATGAGCAGTTCTTC.

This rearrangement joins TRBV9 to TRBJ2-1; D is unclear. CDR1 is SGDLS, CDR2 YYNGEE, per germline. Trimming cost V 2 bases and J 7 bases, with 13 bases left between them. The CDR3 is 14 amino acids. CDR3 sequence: CASSVASSMNEQFF. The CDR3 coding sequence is TGTGCCAGCAGCGTCGCTAGTAGCATGAATGAGCAGTTCTTC.

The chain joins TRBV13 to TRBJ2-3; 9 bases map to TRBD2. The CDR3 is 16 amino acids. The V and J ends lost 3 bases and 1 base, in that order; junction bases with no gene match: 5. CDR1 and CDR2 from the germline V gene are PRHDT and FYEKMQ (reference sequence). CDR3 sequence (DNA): TGTGCCAGCAGCTTGTGGCGGACTAGCGGCACAGATACGCAGTATTTT. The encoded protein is CASSLWRTSGTDTQYF.

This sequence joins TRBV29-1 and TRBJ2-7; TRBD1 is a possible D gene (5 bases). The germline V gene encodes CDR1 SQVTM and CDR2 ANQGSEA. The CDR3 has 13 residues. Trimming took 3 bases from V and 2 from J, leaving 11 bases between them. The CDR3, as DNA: TGCAGCGTTGAGACAGTCGCCGCCTACGAGCAGTACTTC. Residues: CSVETVAAYEQYF.

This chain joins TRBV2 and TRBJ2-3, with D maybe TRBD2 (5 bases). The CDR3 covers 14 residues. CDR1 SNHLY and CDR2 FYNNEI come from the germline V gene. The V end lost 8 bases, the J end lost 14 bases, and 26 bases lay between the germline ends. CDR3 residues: CASLRAVPGFLRYF. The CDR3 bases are TGTGCCAGCCTACGGGCCGTTCCGGGGTTCCTTCGGTATTTT.

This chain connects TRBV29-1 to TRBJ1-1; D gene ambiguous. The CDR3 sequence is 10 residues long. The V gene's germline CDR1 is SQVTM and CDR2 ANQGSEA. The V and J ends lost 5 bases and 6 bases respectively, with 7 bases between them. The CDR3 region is CSVQRAEAFF. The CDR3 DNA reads TGCAGCGTTCAAAGGGCTGAAGCTTTCTTT.

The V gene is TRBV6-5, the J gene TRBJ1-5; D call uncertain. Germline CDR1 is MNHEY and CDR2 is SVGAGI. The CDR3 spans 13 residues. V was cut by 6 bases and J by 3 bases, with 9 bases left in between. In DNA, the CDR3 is TGTGCCAGCAGCTATAAGGTCAATCAGCCCCAGCATTTT. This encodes CASSYKVNQPQHF.

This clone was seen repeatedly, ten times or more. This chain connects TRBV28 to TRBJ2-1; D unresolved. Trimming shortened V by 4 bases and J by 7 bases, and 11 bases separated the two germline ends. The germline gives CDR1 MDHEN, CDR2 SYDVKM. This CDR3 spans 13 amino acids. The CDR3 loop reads CASSSPETNEQFF. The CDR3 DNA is TGTGCCAGCAGTTCCCCTGAGACGAATGAGCAGTTCTTC.

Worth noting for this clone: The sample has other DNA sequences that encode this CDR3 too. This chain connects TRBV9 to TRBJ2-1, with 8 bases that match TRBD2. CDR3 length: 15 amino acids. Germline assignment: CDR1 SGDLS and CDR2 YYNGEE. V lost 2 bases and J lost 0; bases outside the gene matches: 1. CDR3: CASSVSGISYNEQFF. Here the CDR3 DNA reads TGTGCCAGCAGCGTTAGCGGGATCTCCTACAATGAGCAGTTCTTC.

CDR3 nucleotides: TGTGCCAGCAGCTTAGGGGGGCGCACTGAAGCTTTCTTT. Translating it yields CASSLGGRTEAFF. The chain recombines TRBV13 with TRBJ1-1; weak D call: TRBD1 (5 bases). Germline CDR1 and CDR2: PRHDT and FYEKMQ (reference sequence). There are 13 residues in the CDR3. V was cut by 0 bases and J by 4 bases, with 6 bases left in between.

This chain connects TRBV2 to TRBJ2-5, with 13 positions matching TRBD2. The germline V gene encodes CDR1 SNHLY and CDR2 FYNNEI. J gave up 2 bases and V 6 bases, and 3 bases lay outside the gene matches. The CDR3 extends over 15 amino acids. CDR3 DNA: TGTGCCAGCAGGGGACTAGCGGGGAAACAAGAGACCCAGTACTTC. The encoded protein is CASRGLAGKQETQYF.

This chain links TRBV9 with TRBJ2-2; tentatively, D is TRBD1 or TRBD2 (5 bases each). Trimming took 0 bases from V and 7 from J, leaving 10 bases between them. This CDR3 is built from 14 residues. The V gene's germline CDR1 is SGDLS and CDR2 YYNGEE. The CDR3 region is CASSVGGANGELFF. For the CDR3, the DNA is TGTGCCAGCAGCGTAGGAGGGGCAAACGGGGAGCTGTTTTTT.

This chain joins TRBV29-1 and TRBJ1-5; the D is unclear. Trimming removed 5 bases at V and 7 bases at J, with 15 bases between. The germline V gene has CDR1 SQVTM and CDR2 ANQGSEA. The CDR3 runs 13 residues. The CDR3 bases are TGCAGCGTTCTAAACGGAATTAACCAGCCCCAGCATTTT. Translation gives CSVLNGINQPQHF.

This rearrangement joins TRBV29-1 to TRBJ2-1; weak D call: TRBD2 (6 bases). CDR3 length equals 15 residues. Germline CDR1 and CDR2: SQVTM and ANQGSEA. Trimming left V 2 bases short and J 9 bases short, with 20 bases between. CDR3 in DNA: TGCAGCGTTGAAAGGTCCGGGGAGGACTGGGGTGAGCAGTTCTTC. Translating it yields CSVERSGEDWGEQFF.

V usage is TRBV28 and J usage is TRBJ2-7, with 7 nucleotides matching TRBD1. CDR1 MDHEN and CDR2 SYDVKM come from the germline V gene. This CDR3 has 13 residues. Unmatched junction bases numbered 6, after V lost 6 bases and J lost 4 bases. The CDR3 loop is CASRTQGPYEQYF. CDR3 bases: TGTGCCAGCAGGACACAGGGGCCGTACGAGCAGTACTTC.

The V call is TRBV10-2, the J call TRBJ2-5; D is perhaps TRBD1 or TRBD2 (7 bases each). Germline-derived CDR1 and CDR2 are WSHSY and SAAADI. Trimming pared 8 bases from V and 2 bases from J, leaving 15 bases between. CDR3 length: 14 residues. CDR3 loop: CASGEGAPQETQYF. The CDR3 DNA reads TGCGCCAGCGGGGAGGGGGCACCTCAAGAGACCCAGTACTTC.

CDR3 loop: CASSAPGHPYEQYF. DNA for the CDR3: TGTGCCAGCAGTGCTCCGGGACACCCCTACGAGCAGTACTTC. The chain couples TRBV7-9 to TRBJ2-7; D is perhaps TRBD1 (6 bases). Germline values: CDR1 SEHNR, CDR2 FQNEAQ (reference sequence). The V gene lost 6 bases and the J gene lost 2 bases, with 14 bases spanning the gap. CDR3 size: 14 residues.

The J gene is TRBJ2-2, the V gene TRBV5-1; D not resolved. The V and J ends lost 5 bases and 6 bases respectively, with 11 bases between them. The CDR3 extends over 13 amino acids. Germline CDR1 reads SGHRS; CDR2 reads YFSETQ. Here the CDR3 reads CASRRRFPGELFF. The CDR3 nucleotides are TGCGCCAGCAGAAGACGATTCCCCGGGGAGCTGTTTTTT.

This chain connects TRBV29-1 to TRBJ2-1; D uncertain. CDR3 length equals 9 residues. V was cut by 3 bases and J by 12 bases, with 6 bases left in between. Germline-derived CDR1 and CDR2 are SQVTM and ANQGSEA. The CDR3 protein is CSVDQPQFF. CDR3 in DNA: TGCAGCGTTGACCAGCCGCAGTTCTTC.

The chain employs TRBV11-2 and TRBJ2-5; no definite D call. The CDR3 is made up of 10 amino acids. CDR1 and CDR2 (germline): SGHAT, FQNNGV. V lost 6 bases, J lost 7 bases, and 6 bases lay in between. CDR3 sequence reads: CASSDGTQYF. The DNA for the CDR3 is TGTGCCAGCAGTGACGGGACCCAGTACTTC.

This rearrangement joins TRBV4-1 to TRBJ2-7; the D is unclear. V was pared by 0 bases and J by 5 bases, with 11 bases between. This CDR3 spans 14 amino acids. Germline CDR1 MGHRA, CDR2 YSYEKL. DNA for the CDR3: TGCGCCAGCAGCCAAGACGTCGGATCGGACGAGCAGTACTTC. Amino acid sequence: CASSQDVGSDEQYF.